This T cell receptor (beta chain) is from a study of cytomegalovirus exposure and HLA in healthy donors. Findings and limits, study-wide: In a later analysis, a missense DCLRE1C variant was linked to TCR beta V- and J-gene trimming. CMV serostatus was the only immune exposure information that was available. About 87% or about 30% of the time was how often most TCR beta V segments were productive, according to an earlier analysis.

This clone showed up just a few times. What it recognizes is unknown. Per the germline V gene, CDR1 is LNHDA and CDR2 is SQIVND (reference sequence). CDR3 length: 14 residues. The V gene end was trimmed by 3 bases and the J gene end by 1 base; junction bases not matched to a gene: 1. Use of 60 Vbeta and 13 Jbeta primers characterized the PCR. Method: immunoSEQ multiplex PCR; TCRdb's copy keeps in-frame clones and lacks some. The table has roughly 100,000 clones, roughly three fifths seen once; the top ten hold roughly 3%. The chain has TRBV19 and TRBJ2-3; 7 bases align to TRBD2. Material for sequencing was PBMCs. The clonotype comes from a man aged 55 to 70 in good health and CMV-seronegative. The CDR3, as DNA: TGTGCCAGTAGTATGGGAGGGGGCACAGATACGCAGTATTTT. Its protein is CASSMGGGTDTQYF. Full variable domain (rest looked up from reference TRBV19 and TRBJ2-3): DGGITQSPKYLFRKEGQNVTLSCEQNLNHDAMYWYRQDPGQGLRLIYYSQIVNDFQKGDIAEGYSVSREKKESFPLTVTSAQKNPTAFYLCASSMGGGTDTQYFGPGTRLTVL.